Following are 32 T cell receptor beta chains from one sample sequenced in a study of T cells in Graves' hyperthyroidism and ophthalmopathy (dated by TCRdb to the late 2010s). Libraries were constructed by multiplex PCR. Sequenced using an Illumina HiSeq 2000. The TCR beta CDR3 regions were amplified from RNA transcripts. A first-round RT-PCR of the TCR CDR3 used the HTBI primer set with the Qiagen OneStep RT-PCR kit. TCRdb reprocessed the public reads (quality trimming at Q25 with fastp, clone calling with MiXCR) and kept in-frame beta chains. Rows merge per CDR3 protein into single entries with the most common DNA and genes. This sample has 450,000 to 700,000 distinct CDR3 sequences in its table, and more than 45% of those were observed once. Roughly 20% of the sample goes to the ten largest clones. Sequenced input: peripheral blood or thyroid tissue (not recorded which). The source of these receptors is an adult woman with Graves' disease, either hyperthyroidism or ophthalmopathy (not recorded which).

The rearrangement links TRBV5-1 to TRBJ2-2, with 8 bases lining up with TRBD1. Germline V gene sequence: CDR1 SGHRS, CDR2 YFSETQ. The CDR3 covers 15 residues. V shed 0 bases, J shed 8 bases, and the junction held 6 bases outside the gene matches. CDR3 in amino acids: CASSLGPQGAGELFF. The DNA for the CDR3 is TGCGCCAGCAGCTTGGGCCCCCAGGGGGCTGGGGAGCTGTTTTTT.

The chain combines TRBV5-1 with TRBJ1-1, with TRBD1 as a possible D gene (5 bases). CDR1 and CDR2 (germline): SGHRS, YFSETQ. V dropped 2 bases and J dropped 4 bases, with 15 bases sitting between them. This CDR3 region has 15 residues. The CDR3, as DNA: TGCGCCAGCAGCTTTGGGGACCGGGTTACCACTGAAGCTTTCTTT. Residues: CASSFGDRVTTEAFF.

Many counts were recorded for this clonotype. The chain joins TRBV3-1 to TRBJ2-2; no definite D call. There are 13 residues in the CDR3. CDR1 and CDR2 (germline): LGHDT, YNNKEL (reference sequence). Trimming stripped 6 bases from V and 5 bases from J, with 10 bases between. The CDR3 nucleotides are TGTGCCAGCAGTCCGACCTGGACCGGGGAGCTGTTTTTT. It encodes CASSPTWTGELFF.

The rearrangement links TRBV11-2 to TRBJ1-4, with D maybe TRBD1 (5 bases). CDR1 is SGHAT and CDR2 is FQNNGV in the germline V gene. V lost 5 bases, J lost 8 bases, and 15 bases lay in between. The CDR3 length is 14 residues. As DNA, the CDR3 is TGTGCCAGCAGCCCCGGGGGGAAGGGGGAAAAACTGTTTTTT. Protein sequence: CASSPGGKGEKLFF.

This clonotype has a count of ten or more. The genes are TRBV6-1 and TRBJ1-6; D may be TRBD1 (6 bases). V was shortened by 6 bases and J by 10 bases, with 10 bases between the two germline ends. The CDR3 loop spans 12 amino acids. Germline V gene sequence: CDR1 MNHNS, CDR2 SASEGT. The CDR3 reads CASRTGFSPLHF. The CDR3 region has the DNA TGTGCCAGCAGAACAGGGTTCTCACCCCTCCACTTT.

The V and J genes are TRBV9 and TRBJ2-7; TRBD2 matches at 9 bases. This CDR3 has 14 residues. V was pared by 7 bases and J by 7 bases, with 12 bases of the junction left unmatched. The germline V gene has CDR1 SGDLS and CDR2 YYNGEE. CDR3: CASASGGTSQEQYF. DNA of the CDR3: TGTGCCAGCGCCTCTGGCGGGACTAGCCAAGAGCAGTACTTC. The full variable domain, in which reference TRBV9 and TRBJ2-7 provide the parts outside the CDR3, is DSGVTQTPKHLITATGQRVTLRCSPRSGDLSVYWYQQSLDQGLQFLIQYYNGEERAKGNILERFSAQQFPDLHSELNLSSLELGDSALYFCASASGGTSQEQYFGPGTRLTVT.

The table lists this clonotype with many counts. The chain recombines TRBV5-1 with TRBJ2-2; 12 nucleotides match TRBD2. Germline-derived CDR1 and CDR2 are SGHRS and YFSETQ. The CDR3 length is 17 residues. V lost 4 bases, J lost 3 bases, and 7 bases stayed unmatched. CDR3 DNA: TGCGCCAGCAGCGCCAGACTAGCGGGAGTCGACACCGGGGAGCTGTTTTTT. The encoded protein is CASSARLAGVDTGELFF.

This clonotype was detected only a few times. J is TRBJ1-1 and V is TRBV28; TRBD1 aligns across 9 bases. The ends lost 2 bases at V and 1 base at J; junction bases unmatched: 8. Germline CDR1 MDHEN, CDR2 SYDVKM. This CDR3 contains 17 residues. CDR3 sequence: CASSLGGQGYPNTEAFF. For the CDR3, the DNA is TGTGCCAGCAGTTTAGGGGGACAGGGCTACCCGAACACTGAAGCTTTCTTT.

The CDR3 bases are TGTGCCAGCAGCTTAGCGGGGGGCAGTAGCAATCAGCCCCAGCATTTT. Residues: CASSLAGGSSNQPQHF. This sequence joins TRBV7-8 and TRBJ1-5, with D perhaps TRBD1 (6 bases). In germline, CDR1 is SGHVS, CDR2 FQNEAQ. The CDR3 runs 16 residues. V was shortened by 0 bases and J by 0 bases, with 9 bases between the two germline ends.

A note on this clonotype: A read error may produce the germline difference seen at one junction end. CDR3 nucleotides: TGCAGTACTAGACCAGGGCAGCTCTATGGCTACACCTTC. It specifies CSTRPGQLYGYTF. This chain links TRBV20-1 with TRBJ1-2; possible D gene TRBD1, 5 bases. The CDR3 has 13 residues. Germline CDR1 and CDR2: DFQATT and SNEGSKA (reference sequence).

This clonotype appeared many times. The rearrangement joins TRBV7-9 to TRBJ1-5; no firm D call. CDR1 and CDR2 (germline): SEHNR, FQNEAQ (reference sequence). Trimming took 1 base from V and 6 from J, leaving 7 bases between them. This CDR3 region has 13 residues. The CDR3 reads CASSLGLFQPQHF. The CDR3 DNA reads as TGTGCCAGCAGCTTAGGGTTATTTCAGCCCCAGCATTTT.

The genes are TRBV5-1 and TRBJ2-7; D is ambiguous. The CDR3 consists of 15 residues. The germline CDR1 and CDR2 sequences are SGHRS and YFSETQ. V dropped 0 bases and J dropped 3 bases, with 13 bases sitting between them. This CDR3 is CASSLESGDGYEQYF. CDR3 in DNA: TGCGCCAGCAGCTTGGAATCTGGGGATGGCTACGAGCAGTACTTC.

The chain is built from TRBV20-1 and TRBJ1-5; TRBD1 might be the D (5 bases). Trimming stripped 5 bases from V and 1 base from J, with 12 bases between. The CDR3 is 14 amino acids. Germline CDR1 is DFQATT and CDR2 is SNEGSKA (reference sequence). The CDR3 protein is CSAAKGVSNQPQHF. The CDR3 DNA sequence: TGCAGTGCTGCCAAAGGGGTGAGCAATCAGCCCCAGCATTTT.

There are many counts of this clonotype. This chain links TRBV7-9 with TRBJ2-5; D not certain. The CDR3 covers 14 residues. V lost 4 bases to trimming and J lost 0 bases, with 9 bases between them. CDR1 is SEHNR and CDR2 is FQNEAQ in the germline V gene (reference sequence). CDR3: CASSSLGYQETQYF. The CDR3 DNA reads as TGTGCCAGCAGCTCGCTGGGCTACCAAGAGACCCAGTACTTC.

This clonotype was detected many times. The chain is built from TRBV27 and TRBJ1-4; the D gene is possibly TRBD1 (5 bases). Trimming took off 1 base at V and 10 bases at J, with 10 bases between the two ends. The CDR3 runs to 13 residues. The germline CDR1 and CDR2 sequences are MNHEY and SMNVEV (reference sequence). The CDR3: CASSLWGTGKLFF. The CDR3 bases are TGTGCCAGCAGTTTATGGGGGACGGGAAAACTGTTTTTT.

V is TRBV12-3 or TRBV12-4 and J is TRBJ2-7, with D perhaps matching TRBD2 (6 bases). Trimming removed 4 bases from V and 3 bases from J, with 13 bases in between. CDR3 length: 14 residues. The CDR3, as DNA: TGTGCCAGCAGTTCCGGGGGAGGAGGCTACGAGCAGTACTTC. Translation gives CASSSGGGGYEQYF.

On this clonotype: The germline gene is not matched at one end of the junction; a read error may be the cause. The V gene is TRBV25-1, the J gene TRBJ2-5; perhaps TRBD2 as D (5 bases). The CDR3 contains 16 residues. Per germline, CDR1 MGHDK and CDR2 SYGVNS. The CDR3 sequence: CASSPPDERAGEAQYF. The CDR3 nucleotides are TGTGCCAGCAGCCCTCCGGACGAGAGGGCCGGAGAGGCCCAGTACTTC.

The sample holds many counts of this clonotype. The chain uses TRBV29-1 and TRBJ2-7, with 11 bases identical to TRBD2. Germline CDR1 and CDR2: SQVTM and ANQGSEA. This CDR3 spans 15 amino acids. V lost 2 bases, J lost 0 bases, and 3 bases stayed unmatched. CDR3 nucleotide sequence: TGCAGCGTTGAAATCACTAGCGGGAGCTCCTACGAGCAGTACTTC. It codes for CSVEITSGSSYEQYF.

CDR3 DNA sequence: TGTGCCAGCAGTGCTCGCCGGGACTCGAACACCGGGGAGCTGTTTTTT. It codes for CASSARRDSNTGELFF. The genes are TRBV7-8 and TRBJ2-2, with D maybe TRBD2 (6 bases). CDR3 length: 16 residues. The V gene lost 6 bases and the J gene lost 0 bases, with 14 bases spanning the gap. CDR1 is SGHVS, CDR2 FQNEAQ, per germline.

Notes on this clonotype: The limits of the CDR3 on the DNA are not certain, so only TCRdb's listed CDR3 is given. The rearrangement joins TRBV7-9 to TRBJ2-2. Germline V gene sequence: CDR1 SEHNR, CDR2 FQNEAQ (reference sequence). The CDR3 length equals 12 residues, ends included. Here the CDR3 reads CASSFAPGSCFF.

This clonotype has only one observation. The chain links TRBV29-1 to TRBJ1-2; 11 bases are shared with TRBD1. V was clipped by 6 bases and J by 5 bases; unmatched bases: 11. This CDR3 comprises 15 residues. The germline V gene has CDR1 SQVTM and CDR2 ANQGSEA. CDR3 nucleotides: TGCAGCGTGGGATACGGACAGGGGGCTCCTTATGGCTACACCTTC. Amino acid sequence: CSVGYGQGAPYGYTF.

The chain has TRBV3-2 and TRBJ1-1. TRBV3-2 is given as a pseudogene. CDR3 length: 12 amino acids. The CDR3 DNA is TGTGCCAGCAGCCTGAGGGCGAGCGGCGCTTTCTTT. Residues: CASSLRASGAFF.

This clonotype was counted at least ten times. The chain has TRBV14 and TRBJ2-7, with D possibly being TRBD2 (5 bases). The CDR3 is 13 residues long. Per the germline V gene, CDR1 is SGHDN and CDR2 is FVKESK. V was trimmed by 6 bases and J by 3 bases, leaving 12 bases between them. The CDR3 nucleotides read TGTGCCAGCAGACGGGGATCCTTCTACGAGCAGTACTTC. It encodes CASRRGSFYEQYF.

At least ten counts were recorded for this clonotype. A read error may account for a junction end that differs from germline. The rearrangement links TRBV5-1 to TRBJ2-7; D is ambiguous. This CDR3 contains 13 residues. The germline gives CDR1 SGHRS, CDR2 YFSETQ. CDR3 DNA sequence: TGTGCCAGCAGCTTAGGGCAGAACTACGAGCAGTACTTC. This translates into CASSLGQNYEQYF.

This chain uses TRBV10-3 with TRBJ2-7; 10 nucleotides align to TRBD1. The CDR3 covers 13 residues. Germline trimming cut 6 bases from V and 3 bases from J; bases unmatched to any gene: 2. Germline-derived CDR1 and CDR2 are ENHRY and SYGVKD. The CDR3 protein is CAIRTGGYYEQYF. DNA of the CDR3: TGTGCCATCAGGACAGGGGGCTACTACGAGCAGTACTTC.

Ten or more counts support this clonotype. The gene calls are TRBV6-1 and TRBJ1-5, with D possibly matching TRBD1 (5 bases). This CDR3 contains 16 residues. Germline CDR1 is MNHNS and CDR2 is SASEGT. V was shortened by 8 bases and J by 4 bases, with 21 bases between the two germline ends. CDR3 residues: CASRGGARGPNQPQHF. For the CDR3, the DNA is TGTGCCAGCCGCGGAGGTGCGAGGGGCCCGAATCAGCCCCAGCATTTT.

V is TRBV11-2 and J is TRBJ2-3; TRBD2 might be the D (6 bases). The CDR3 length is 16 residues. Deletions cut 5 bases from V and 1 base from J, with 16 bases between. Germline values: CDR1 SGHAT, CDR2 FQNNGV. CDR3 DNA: TGTGCCAGCAGCGCCCGACTAGTTTCTGGCACAGATACGCAGTATTTT. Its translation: CASSARLVSGTDTQYF.

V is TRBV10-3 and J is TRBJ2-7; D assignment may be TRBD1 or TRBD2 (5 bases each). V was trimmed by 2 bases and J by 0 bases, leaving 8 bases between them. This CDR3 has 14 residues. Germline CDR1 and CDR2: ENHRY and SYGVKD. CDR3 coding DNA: TGTGCCATCAGTGAGGAGGGACCCTCCTACGAGCAGTACTTC. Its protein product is CAISEEGPSYEQYF.

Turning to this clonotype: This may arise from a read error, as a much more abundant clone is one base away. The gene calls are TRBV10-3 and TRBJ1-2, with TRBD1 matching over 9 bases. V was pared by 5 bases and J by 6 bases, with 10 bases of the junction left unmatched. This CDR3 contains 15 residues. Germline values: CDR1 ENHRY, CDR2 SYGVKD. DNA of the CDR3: TGTGCCATCAGTCTAACTACCGGGACAGGGAATGGCTACACCTTC. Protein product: CAISLTTGTGNGYTF.

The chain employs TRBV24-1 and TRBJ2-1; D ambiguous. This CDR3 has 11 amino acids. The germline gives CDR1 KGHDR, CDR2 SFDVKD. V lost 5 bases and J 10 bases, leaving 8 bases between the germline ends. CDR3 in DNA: TGTGCCACCAGTGTCGACGCGGAGCAGTTCTTC. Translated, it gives CATSVDAEQFF.

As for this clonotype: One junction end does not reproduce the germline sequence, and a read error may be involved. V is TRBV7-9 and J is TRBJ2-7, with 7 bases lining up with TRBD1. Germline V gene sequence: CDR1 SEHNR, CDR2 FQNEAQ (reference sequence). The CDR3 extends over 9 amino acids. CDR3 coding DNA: TGTGCCAGCAGGCGAACAGGGGTCTTC. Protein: CASRRTGVF.

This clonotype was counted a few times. CDR3 in amino acids: CATSGSGHQPQHF. CDR3 bases: TGTGCCACCAGTGGATCTGGGCATCAGCCCCAGCATTTT. This sequence joins TRBV24-1 and TRBJ1-5; D ambiguous. CDR1 is KGHDR and CDR2 is SFDVKD in the germline V gene. V was clipped by 5 bases and J by 5 bases, with 9 bases between them. There are 13 residues in the CDR3.